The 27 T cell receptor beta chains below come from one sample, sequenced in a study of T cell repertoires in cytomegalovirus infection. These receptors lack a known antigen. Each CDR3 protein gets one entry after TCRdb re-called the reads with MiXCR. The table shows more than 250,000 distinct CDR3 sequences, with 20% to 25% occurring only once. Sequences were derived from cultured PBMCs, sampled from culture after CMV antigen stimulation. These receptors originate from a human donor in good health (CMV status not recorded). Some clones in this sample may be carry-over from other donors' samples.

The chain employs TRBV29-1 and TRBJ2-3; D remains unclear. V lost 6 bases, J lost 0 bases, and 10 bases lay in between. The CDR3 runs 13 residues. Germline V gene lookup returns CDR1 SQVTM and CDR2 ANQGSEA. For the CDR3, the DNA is TGCAGCGTGGGTCATACTAGCACAGATACGCAGTATTTT. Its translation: CSVGHTSTDTQYF.

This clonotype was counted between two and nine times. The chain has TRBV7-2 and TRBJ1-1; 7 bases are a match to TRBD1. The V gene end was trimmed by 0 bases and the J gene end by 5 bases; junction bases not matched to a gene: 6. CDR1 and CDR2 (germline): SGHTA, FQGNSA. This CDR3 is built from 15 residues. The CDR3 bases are TGTGCCAGCAGCTTAGCCGGGACAGTGGGGACTGAAGCTTTCTTT. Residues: CASSLAGTVGTEAFF.

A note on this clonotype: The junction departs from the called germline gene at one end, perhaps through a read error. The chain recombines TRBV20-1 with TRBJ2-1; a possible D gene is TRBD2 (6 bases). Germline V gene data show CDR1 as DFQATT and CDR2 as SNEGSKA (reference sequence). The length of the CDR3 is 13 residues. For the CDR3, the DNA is TGCAGTGCTAGCGGGAGTGACGGGAATGAACAGTTCTTC. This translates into CSASGSDGNEQFF.

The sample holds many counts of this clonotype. CDR3 residues: CASSLALAGANEQFF. The CDR3 region has the DNA TGTGCCAGCAGCTTAGCCCTAGCGGGAGCAAATGAGCAGTTCTTC. The chain is built from TRBV7-2 and TRBJ2-1; 10 bases agree with TRBD2. J was trimmed by 7 bases and V by 0 bases; bases with no gene match: 3. CDR3 length: 15 amino acids. Germline V gene data show CDR1 as SGHTA and CDR2 as FQGNSA.

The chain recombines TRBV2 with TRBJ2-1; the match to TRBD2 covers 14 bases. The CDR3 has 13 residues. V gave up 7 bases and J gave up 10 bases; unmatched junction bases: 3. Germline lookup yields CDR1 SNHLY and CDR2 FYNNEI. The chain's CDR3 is CASKGTSGREQFF. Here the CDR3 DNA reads TGTGCCAGCAAAGGGACTAGCGGGAGAGAGCAGTTCTTC.

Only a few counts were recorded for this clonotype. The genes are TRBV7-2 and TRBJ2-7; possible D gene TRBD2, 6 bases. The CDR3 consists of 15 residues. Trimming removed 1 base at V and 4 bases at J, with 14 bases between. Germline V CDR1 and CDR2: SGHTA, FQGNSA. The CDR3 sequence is CASSLVPGEIYEQYF. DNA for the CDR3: TGTGCCAGCAGCTTAGTCCCGGGGGAGATTTACGAGCAGTACTTC.

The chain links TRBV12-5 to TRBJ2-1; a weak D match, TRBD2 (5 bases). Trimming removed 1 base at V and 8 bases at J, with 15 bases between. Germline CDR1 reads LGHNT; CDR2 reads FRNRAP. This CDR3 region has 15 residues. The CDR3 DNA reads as TGTGCTAGTGGTTTGGGGCTAGCTTCGGGCGATGAGCAGTTCTTC. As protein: CASGLGLASGDEQFF.

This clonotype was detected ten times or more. In DNA form, the CDR3 reads TGTGCCAGCAGCTTAGGCCAGGGGGCCTACGAGCAGTACTTC. This encodes CASSLGQGAYEQYF. This chain joins TRBV7-8 and TRBJ2-7; 7 bases are shared with TRBD1. Germline V lookup: CDR1 SGHVS, CDR2 FQNEAQ. This CDR3 has 14 amino acids. Trimming cost V 1 base and J 2 bases; bases outside gene matches: 2. Combining the CDR3 with reference TRBV7-8 and TRBJ2-7 gives the whole variable domain GAGVSQSPRYKVAKRGQDVALRCDPISGHVSLFWYQQALGQGPEFLTYFQNEAQLDKSGLPSDRFFAERPEGSVSTLKIQRTQQEDSAVYLCASSLGQGAYEQYFGPGTRLTVT.

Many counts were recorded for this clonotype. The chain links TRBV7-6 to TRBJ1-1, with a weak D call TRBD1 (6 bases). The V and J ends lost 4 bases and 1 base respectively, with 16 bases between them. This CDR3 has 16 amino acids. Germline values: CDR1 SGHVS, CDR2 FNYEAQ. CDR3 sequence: CASSSPRGETNTEAFF. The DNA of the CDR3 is TGTGCCAGCAGCTCTCCAAGGGGGGAAACGAACACTGAAGCTTTCTTT.

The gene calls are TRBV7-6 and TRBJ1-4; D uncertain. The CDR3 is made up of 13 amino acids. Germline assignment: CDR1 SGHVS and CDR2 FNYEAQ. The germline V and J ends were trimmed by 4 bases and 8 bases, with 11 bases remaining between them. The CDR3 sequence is CASSSRLGEKLFF. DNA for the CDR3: TGTGCCAGCAGCTCCCGCCTCGGAGAAAAACTGTTTTTT.

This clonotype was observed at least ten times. CDR3: CASSSSLTGEIYNEQFF. CDR3 DNA: TGTGCCAGCAGTTCTTCCCTCACAGGGGAAATCTACAATGAGCAGTTCTTC. The chain combines TRBV5-4 with TRBJ2-1, with TRBD1 identical over 7 bases. CDR1 and CDR2 from the germline V gene are SGHNT and YYREEE (reference sequence). The CDR3 is made up of 17 amino acids. Trimming removed 5 bases from V and 3 bases from J; junction bases left unmatched: 14.

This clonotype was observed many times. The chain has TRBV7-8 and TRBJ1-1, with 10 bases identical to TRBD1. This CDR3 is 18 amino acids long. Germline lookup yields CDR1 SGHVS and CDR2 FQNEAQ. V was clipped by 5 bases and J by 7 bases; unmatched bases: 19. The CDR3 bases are TGTGCCAGCAGCCGGCGAGATTGGGGACAGGGGCTCTCGGGTGAAGCTTTCTTT. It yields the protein CASSRRDWGQGLSGEAFF.

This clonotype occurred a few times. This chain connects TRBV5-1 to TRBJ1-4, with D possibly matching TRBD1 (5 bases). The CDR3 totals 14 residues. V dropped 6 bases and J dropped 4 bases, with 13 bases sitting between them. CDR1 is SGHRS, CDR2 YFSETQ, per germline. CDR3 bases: TGCGCCAGCACGGACGACAGCCATAATGAAAAACTGTTTTTT. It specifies CASTDDSHNEKLFF.

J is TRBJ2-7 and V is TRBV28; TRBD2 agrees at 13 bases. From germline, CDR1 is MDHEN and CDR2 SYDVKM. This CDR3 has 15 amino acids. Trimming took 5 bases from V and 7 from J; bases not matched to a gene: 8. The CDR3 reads CASSDGTSGIGEQYF. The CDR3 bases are TGTGCCAGCAGTGACGGGACTAGCGGGATCGGGGAGCAGTACTTC.

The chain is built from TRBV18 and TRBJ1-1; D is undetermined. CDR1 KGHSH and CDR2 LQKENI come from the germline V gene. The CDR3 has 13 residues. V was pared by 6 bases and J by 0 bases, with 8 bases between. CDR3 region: CASSPAMNTEAFF. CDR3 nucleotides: TGTGCCAGCTCCCCGGCCATGAACACTGAAGCTTTCTTT.

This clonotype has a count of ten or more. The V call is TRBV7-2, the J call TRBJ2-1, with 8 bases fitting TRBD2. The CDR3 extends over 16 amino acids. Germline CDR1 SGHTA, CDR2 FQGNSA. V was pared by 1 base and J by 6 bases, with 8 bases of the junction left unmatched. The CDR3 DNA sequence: TGTGCCAGCAGCTTAGGTCTAGCGGGCGGGGGCAATGAGCAGTTCTTC. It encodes CASSLGLAGGGNEQFF.

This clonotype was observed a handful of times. CDR3 in amino acids: CASTLLRIPGELFF. Written as DNA, the CDR3 is TGTGCCAGTACGTTGTTGAGAATTCCCGGGGAGCTGTTTTTT. J is TRBJ2-2 and V is TRBV19; D is ambiguous. The CDR3 has 14 residues. CDR1 is LNHDA and CDR2 is SQIVND in the germline V gene (reference sequence). With 7 bases removed from V and 6 bases from J, the gap between germline ends came to 15 bases.

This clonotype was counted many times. CDR3 sequence reads: CASSLNGSPGYGYTF. CDR3 coding DNA: TGTGCCAGCAGCTTAAATGGGTCCCCCGGCTATGGCTACACCTTC. The chain links TRBV7-2 to TRBJ1-2; the D is unclear. Looked up from germline, CDR1 is SGHTA and CDR2 is FQGNSA. Trimming cost V 2 bases and J 4 bases, with 14 bases left between them. CDR3 length: 15 residues.

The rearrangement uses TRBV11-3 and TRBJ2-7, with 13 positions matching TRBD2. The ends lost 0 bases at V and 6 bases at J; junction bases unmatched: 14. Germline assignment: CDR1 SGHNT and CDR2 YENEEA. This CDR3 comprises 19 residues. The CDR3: CASSLDRMDGLAGVGEQYF. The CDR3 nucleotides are TGTGCCAGCAGCTTAGATCGAATGGATGGACTAGCGGGAGTAGGCGAGCAGTACTTC.

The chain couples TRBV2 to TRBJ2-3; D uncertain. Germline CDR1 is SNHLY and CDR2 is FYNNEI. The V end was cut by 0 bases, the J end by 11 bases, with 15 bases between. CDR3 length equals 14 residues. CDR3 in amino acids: CASSEALATIRQYF. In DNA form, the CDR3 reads TGTGCCAGCAGTGAAGCGCTGGCGACCATTCGGCAGTATTTT. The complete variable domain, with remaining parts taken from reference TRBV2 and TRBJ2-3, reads EPEVTQTPSHQVTQMGQEVILRCVPISNHLYFYWYRQILGQKVEFLVSFYNNEISEKSEIFDDQFSVERPDGSNFTLKIRSTKLEDSAMYFCASSEALATIRQYFGPGTRLTVL.

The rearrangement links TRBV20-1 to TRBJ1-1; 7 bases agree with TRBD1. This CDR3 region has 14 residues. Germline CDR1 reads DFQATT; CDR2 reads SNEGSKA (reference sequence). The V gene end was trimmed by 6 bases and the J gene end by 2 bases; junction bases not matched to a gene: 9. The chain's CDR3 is CSAPGQTRNTEAFF. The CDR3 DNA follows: TGCAGTGCCCCGGGACAGACCCGAAACACTGAAGCTTTCTTT.

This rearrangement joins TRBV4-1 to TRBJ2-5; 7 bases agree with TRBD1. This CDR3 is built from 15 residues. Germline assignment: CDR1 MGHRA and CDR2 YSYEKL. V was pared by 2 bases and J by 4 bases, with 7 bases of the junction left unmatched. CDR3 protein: CASSQLGGRVETQYF. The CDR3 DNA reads TGCGCCAGCAGCCAACTAGGGGGCCGGGTAGAGACCCAGTACTTC.

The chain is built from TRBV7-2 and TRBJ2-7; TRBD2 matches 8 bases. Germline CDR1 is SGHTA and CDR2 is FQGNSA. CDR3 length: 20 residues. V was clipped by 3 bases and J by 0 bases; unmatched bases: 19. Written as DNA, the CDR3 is TGTGCCAGCAGCTTTTCTCCAATGTCGGCGGGAGGCCCTAGCTCCTACGAGCAGTACTTC. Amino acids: CASSFSPMSAGGPSSYEQYF.

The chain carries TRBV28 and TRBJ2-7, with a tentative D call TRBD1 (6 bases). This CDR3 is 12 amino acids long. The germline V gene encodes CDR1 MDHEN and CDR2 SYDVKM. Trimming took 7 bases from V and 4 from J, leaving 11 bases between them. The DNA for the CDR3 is TGTGCCAGCACAACAGGGTGGTACGAGCAGTACTTC. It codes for CASTTGWYEQYF.

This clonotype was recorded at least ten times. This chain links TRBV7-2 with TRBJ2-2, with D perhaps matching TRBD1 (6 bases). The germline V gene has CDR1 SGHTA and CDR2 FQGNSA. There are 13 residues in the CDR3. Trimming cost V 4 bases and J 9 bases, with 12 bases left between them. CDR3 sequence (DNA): TGTGCCAGCAGCTCCGCAGGGGCCCGGGAGCTGTTTTTT. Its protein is CASSSAGARELFF.

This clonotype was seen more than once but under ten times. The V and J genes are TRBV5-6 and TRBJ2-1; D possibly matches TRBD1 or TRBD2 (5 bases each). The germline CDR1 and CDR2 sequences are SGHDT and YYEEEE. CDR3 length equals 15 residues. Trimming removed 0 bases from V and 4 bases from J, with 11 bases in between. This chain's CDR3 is CASSLARDGYNEQFF. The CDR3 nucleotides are TGTGCCAGCAGCTTGGCCCGGGACGGGTACAATGAGCAGTTCTTC.

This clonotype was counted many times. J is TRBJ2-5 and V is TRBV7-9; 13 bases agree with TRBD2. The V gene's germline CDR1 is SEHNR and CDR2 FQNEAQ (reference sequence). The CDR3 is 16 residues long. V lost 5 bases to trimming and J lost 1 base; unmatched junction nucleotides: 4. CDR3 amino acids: CASSPGLAGAQETQYF. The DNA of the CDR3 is TGTGCCAGCAGCCCAGGACTAGCGGGAGCCCAAGAGACCCAGTACTTC.